The 26 T cell receptor beta chains listed next were all sequenced from one sample in a study of metastatic and nonmetastatic thyroid tumors. All patients were treatment-naive before thyroid surgery. TCRdb recomputed clones from the PCR reads via MiXCR. Altogether 15,000 or so clones are present, about 29% being singletons, with the ten largest covering roughly an eighth. Material for sequencing was tumor tissue. The receptors derive from a male donor with papillary thyroid cancer or a benign thyroid nodule (not recorded which). Some clones in this sample may be carry-over from other donors' samples.

The chain recombines TRBV6-1 with TRBJ2-2; TRBD2 agrees at 11 bases. The CDR3 is 15 amino acids. After removal of 6 bases from V and 6 bases from J, the junction contained 6 bases not matched to a gene. CDR1 and CDR2 (germline): MNHNS, SASEGT. The CDR3 nucleotides read TGTGCCAGCAGCTATAGCGGGAGGGCCCCCGGGGAGCTGTTTTTT. This gives the protein CASSYSGRAPGELFF.

This chain connects TRBV4-1 to TRBJ2-7, with D hard to call. The V end was cut by 3 bases, the J end by 0 bases, with 6 bases between. CDR1 is MGHRA, CDR2 YSYEKL, per germline. The CDR3 sequence is 13 residues long. DNA for the CDR3: TGCGCCAGCAGCCACCCCAGCTCCTACGAGCAGTACTTC. Its protein product is CASSHPSSYEQYF.

The rearrangement links TRBV18 to TRBJ2-7; 7 nucleotides align to TRBD1. Germline CDR1 and CDR2: KGHSH and LQKENI. The CDR3 is 15 amino acids. Germline trimming cut 3 bases from V and 5 bases from J; bases unmatched to any gene: 10. The CDR3 spells CASSPLPDRYHEQYF. The CDR3 coding sequence is TGTGCCAGCTCACCGCTCCCGGACAGGTACCACGAGCAGTACTTC.

V and J are TRBV18 and TRBJ1-4; maybe TRBD1 (6 bases). Germline CDR1 reads KGHSH; CDR2 reads LQKENI. The CDR3 has 13 residues. V lost 6 bases to trimming and J lost 7 bases, with 12 bases between them. This chain's CDR3 is CASSWTVSEKLFF. CDR3 nucleotide sequence: TGTGCCAGCTCGTGGACAGTGAGTGAAAAACTGTTTTTT.

This clone was counted only a few times. The V call is TRBV28, the J call TRBJ2-2; the match to TRBD2 covers 10 bases. From germline, CDR1 is MDHEN and CDR2 SYDVKM. The CDR3 extends over 16 amino acids. J lost 6 bases, V lost 5 bases, and 9 bases had no gene match. The CDR3 nucleotides read TGTGCCAGCAGTCTACCGGGACTAGCGATATCCGGGGAGCTGTTTTTT. This translates into CASSLPGLAISGELFF.

By its share, this clone is medium-sized. The CDR3 DNA reads TGTGCCAGCAGCTCAGCCGGACAGAATCTCTACGAGCAGTACTTC. This codes for CASSSAGQNLYEQYF. This chain joins TRBV12-3 or TRBV12-4 and TRBJ2-7, with D perhaps TRBD1 (6 bases). The CDR3 extends over 15 amino acids. V lost 6 bases and J 3 bases, leaving 18 bases between the germline ends.

This clone was recorded a few times. V and J are TRBV25-1 and TRBJ1-2; 11 bases agree with TRBD1. This CDR3 comprises 15 residues. V was clipped by 3 bases and J by 3 bases; unmatched bases: 3. The V gene's germline CDR1 is MGHDK and CDR2 SYGVNS. The CDR3 region is CASSEGTGGYYGYTF. CDR3 DNA: TGTGCCAGCAGTGAGGGGACAGGGGGGTACTATGGCTACACCTTC.

This clone was seen at least ten times. The CDR3 spells CASSAGLAGDPEQYF. CDR3 DNA: TGCGCCAGCAGCGCCGGACTAGCGGGAGACCCCGAGCAGTACTTC. This chain uses TRBV5-1 with TRBJ2-7, with TRBD2 identical over 13 bases. The CDR3 has 15 residues. V lost 4 bases and J lost 6; bases outside the gene matches: 7. Germline lookup yields CDR1 SGHRS and CDR2 YFSETQ. Combining the CDR3 with reference TRBV5-1 and TRBJ2-7 gives the whole variable domain KAGVTQTPRYLIKTRGQQVTLSCSPISGHRSVSWYQQTPGQGLQFLFEYFSETQRNKGNFPGRFSGRQFSNSRSEMNVSTLELGDSALYLCASSAGLAGDPEQYFGPGTRLTVT.

This clone was seen more than once but under ten times. V is TRBV2 and J is TRBJ2-7; 7 bases fit TRBD1. The CDR3 has 14 residues. Germline V gene lookup returns CDR1 SNHLY and CDR2 FYNNEI. Losses at the gene ends were 8 bases for V and 0 bases for J; bases not matched to a gene: 7. The CDR3 region is CASHGQDHSYEQYF. In DNA, the CDR3 is TGTGCCAGCCATGGACAGGACCACTCCTACGAGCAGTACTTC.

V usage is TRBV11-1 and J usage is TRBJ2-7; 12 nucleotides match TRBD2. Germline loops: CDR1 SGHAT, CDR2 FQDESV (reference sequence). Trimming took 1 base from V and 3 from J; bases not matched to a gene: 10. The length of the CDR3 is 18 residues. CDR3 bases: TGTGCCAGCAGCTTAGGACTAGCGGGAGAACCCCCGGTCTACGAGCAGTACTTC. Translating gives CASSLGLAGEPPVYEQYF.

The chain recombines TRBV7-8 with TRBJ2-5; perhaps D is TRBD1 or TRBD2 (5 bases each). This CDR3 has 15 residues. Germline CDR1 reads SGHVS; CDR2 reads FQNEAQ. The germline V and J ends were trimmed by 8 bases and 2 bases, with 18 bases remaining between them. In DNA, the CDR3 is TGTGCCAGCGCCCCCGAGGGGTGGGGGCAAGAGACCCAGTACTTC. This encodes CASAPEGWGQETQYF.

This clone was detected ten times or more. The CDR3 is CASSPPSGSLQFF. The CDR3, as DNA: TGTGCCAGCAGCCCTCCTAGCGGGAGTTTGCAGTTCTTC. The rearrangement links TRBV7-2 to TRBJ2-1, with 10 bases identical to TRBD2. V shed 5 bases, J shed 12 bases, and the junction held 7 bases outside the gene matches. CDR1 and CDR2 from the germline V gene are SGHTA and FQGNSA. The CDR3 runs 13 residues.

The table lists this clone with a few counts. The chain uses TRBV6-2 or TRBV6-3 and TRBJ2-1; possibly TRBD2 for D (7 bases). Trimming removed 0 bases from V and 11 bases from J, with 14 bases in between. The CDR3 is 14 amino acids. Germline V gene lookup returns CDR1 MNHEY and CDR2 SVGEGT. As DNA, the CDR3 is TGTGCCAGCAGTTACTCGGGAGGGGGTTTTCAGCAGTTCTTC. Translation: CASSYSGGGFQQFF.

This clone appeared many times. This chain connects TRBV24-1 to TRBJ2-3, with 7 bases aligning to TRBD2. Germline V gene sequence: CDR1 KGHDR, CDR2 SFDVKD. Unmatched junction bases numbered 3, after V lost 5 bases and J lost 2 bases. The CDR3 extends over 14 amino acids. CDR3 bases: TGTGCCACCAGTGGAGCGGGATACACAGATACGCAGTATTTT. This codes for CATSGAGYTDTQYF.

Worth noting for this clone: A much bigger clone sits one base away, suggesting this may be a read error. This chain joins TRBV11-2 and TRBJ2-5; D may match TRBD1 or TRBD2 (5 bases each). This CDR3 is 12 amino acids long. CDR1 and CDR2 (germline): SGHAT, FQNNGV. V was shortened by 7 bases and J by 4 bases, with 10 bases between the two germline ends. The CDR3 loop reads CASMGETETQYF. CDR3 sequence (DNA): TGTGCCAGCATGGGGGAAACAGAGACCCAGTACTTC.

At least ten counts were recorded for this clone. The rearrangement uses TRBV6-1 and TRBJ2-4; 12 nucleotides line up with TRBD2. The CDR3 loop spans 19 amino acids. V shed 1 base, J shed 0 bases, and the junction held 7 bases outside the gene matches. In germline, CDR1 is MNHNS, CDR2 SASEGT. The CDR3 DNA sequence: TGTGCCAGCAGTGAAGAATGGCTAGCGGGAGGGCTAGCCAAAAACATTCAGTACTTC. Its translation is CASSEEWLAGGLAKNIQYF.

This clone is labeled medium-sized. The CDR3 DNA reads TGTGCCAGCAATTATGAGGTGAATTCACCCCTCCACTTT. It yields the protein CASNYEVNSPLHF. The V gene is TRBV6-1, the J gene TRBJ1-6, with D uncertain. The germline gives CDR1 MNHNS, CDR2 SASEGT. The CDR3 sequence is 13 residues long. V was shortened by 7 bases and J by 7 bases, with 11 bases between the two germline ends.

In nucleotides, the CDR3 is TGTGCCAGCAGTTCAACAGGGCTCAGAACAGATACGCAGTATTTT. This sequence encodes CASSSTGLRTDTQYF. The V call is TRBV2, the J call TRBJ2-3, with D perhaps matching TRBD1 (6 bases). The germline CDR1 and CDR2 sequences are SNHLY and FYNNEI. CDR3 length: 15 amino acids. Trimming removed 5 bases at V and 3 bases at J, with 15 bases between.

The chain joins TRBV28 to TRBJ2-2; 7 bases are shared with TRBD2. The CDR3 runs to 16 residues. V shed 2 bases and J 5 bases; nucleotides not matched to a gene: 8. The germline gives CDR1 MDHEN, CDR2 SYDVKM. CDR3 loop: CASSLIAGEGTGELFF. CDR3 DNA sequence: TGTGCCAGCAGTTTAATCGCGGGAGAAGGGACCGGGGAGCTGTTTTTT.

Many counts were recorded for this clone. The DNA for the CDR3 is TGTGCCAGCAGCTTAAGGGGACTACCGGAAAACATTCAGTACTTC. Protein: CASSLRGLPENIQYF. The V call is TRBV7-3, the J call TRBJ2-4; the match to TRBD2 covers 7 bases. The CDR3 is made up of 15 amino acids. V dropped 1 base and J dropped 5; count of bases not matched to a gene: 5. The germline CDR1 and CDR2 sequences are SGHTA and FQGTGA.

Only one count was recorded for this clone. The chain joins TRBV20-1 to TRBJ1-4; D is uncertain. Between the trimmed V and J ends, which lost 4 bases and 8 bases, there was a span of 8 bases. The V gene's germline CDR1 is DFQATT and CDR2 SNEGSKA (reference sequence). CDR3 length: 11 residues. This chain's CDR3 is CSAIHGEKLFF. The CDR3 DNA follows: TGCAGTGCTATCCATGGAGAAAAACTGTTTTTT.

This clone was recorded many times. The J gene is TRBJ2-6, the V gene TRBV18; D is unclear. The germline gives CDR1 KGHSH, CDR2 LQKENI. This CDR3 spans 13 amino acids. The ends were cut back, 3 bases at V and 4 bases at J, with 4 bases in the middle. CDR3 nucleotide sequence: TGTGCCAGCTCACCGGAAGGGGCCAACGTCCTGACTTTC. Translating gives CASSPEGANVLTF.

This clone showed up just once. The rearrangement links TRBV5-4 to TRBJ2-7, with D uncertain. Germline V gene data show CDR1 as SGHNT and CDR2 as YYREEE (reference sequence). V lost 7 bases and J lost 5, with 13 bases in between. The CDR3 totals 12 residues. The CDR3 nucleotides read TGTGCCAGCGGGGTGCTGAGTAACGAGCAGTACTTC. Amino acid sequence: CASGVLSNEQYF.

About this clone itself: Here the CDR3 omits its conserved ending phenylalanine or tryptophan, so a read error is the likely source. The DNA is omitted, as the CDR3 cannot be located on it reliably, and the CDR3 follows TCRdb's listing. The chain combines TRBV5-1 with TRBJ2-6. Germline CDR1 reads SGHRS; CDR2 reads YFSETQ. A total of 8 residues make up the CDR3, ends included. The CDR3 sequence: CASSFELS.

The gene calls are TRBV27 and TRBJ1-5; D is uncertain. Germline V gene sequence: CDR1 MNHEY, CDR2 SMNVEV (reference sequence). V lost 5 bases and J lost 2, with 7 bases in between. CDR3 length: 13 amino acids. The DNA of the CDR3 is TGTGCCAGCAGTGTGGACGGCAATCAGCCCCAGCATTTT. Residues: CASSVDGNQPQHF.

A few counts support this clone. V is TRBV6-1 and J is TRBJ2-1; D perhaps matches TRBD2 (5 bases). The V and J ends lost 5 bases and 10 bases respectively, with 15 bases between them. Germline V lookup: CDR1 MNHNS, CDR2 SASEGT. CDR3 size: 13 residues. The CDR3 DNA reads TGTGCCAGCAGTTCTAAACTAGTTCGCGAGCAGTTCTTC. It codes for CASSSKLVREQFF.